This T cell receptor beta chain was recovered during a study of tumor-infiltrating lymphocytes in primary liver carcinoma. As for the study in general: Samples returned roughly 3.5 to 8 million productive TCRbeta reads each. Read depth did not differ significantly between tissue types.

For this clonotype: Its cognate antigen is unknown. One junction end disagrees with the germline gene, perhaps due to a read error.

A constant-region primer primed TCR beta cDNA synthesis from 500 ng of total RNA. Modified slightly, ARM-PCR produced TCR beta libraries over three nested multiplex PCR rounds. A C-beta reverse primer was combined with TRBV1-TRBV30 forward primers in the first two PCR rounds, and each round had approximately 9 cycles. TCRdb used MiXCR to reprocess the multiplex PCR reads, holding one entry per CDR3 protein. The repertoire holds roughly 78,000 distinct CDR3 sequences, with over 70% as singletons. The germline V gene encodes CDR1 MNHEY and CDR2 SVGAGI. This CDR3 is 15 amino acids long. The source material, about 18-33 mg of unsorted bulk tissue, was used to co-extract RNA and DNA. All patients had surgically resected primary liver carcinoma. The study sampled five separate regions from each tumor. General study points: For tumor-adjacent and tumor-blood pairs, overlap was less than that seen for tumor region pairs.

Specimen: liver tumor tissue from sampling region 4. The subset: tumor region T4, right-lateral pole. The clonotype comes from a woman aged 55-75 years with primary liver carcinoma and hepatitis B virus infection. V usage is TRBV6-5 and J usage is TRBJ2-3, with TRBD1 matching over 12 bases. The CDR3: CASSFGTGGADTHHF. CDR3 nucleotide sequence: TGTGCCAGCAGTTTTGGGACAGGGGGCGCAGATACGCATCATTTT.